A single sample gave rise to the 27 T cell receptor beta chains below, sequenced in a study of CD8 T cells in ankylosing spondylitis (dated by TCRdb to the late 2010s). The study at large found these results: Blood from ankylosing spondylitis patients appeared to be characterized by a TCR beta motif composed of eight highly homologous amino acid variants.

The library was prepared using 5' RACE. TCRdb names Illumina HiSeq 2500 as the instrument used. TCRdb itself trimmed the public reads at Q25 with fastp, ran MiXCR and retained productive beta chains. Identical CDR3 protein sequences are pooled into one entry, listed with their most common genes and DNA. This sample comprises under 950,000 distinct CDR3 sequences, roughly 19% of them detected only once. The top ten clonotypes cover under 20% of the sample. No antigen has been identified for these receptors. The specimen was blood, either unsorted or a sorted T cell fraction (not recorded which). These receptors all stem from a male donor with ankylosing spondylitis.

This clonotype showed up many times. The chain recombines TRBV7-9 with TRBJ1-6; the D gene is possibly TRBD1 (5 bases). V was shortened by 5 bases and J by 7 bases, with 15 bases between the two germline ends. The CDR3 spans 15 residues. Germline V gene lookup returns CDR1 SEHNR and CDR2 FQNEAQ (reference sequence). CDR3 DNA: TGTGCCAGCAGCCTCGCCGGGACTCAAAATTCACCCCTCCACTTT. It specifies CASSLAGTQNSPLHF.

This chain links TRBV3-1 with TRBJ1-6; D is undetermined. The CDR3 has 14 amino acids. Germline loops: CDR1 LGHDT, CDR2 YNNKEL (reference sequence). V was clipped by 4 bases and J by 7 bases, with 11 bases between them. This chain's CDR3 is CASSREGGNSPLHF. DNA of the CDR3: TGTGCCAGCAGCCGCGAGGGTGGGAATTCACCCCTCCACTTT.

This clonotype was seen a few times. The chain joins TRBV6-5 to TRBJ2-2, with D perhaps matching TRBD2 (6 bases). The CDR3 consists of 13 residues. Per the germline V gene, CDR1 is MNHEY and CDR2 is SVGAGI. V was trimmed by 2 bases and J by 6 bases, leaving 7 bases between them. The CDR3 sequence: CASSYGEAGELFF. In DNA, the CDR3 is TGTGCCAGCAGTTACGGGGAGGCCGGGGAGCTGTTTTTT.

This clonotype was seen at least ten times. The V call is TRBV9, the J call TRBJ1-1; D may be TRBD1 (5 bases). CDR1 and CDR2 (germline): SGDLS, YYNGEE. The CDR3 covers 13 residues. V dropped 0 bases and J dropped 6 bases, with 9 bases sitting between them. The CDR3 DNA is TGTGCCAGCAGCGTAGGGGCGGGGGCTGAAGCTTTCTTT. It yields the protein CASSVGAGAEAFF.

CDR3 sequence reads: CSASRAGTGNTEAFF. CDR3 nucleotide sequence: TGCAGTGCTAGCCGAGCCGGGACAGGGAACACTGAAGCTTTCTTT. The rearrangement links TRBV20-1 to TRBJ1-1, with 8 bases aligning to TRBD1. The CDR3 is 15 amino acids. Germline V CDR1 and CDR2: DFQATT, SNEGSKA (reference sequence). J lost 1 base, V lost 3 bases, and 7 bases had no gene match.

This clonotype was counted only a few times. The CDR3 sequence: CSATTGAGTEAFF. The CDR3 nucleotides are TGCAGTGCTACGACAGGGGCGGGCACTGAAGCTTTCTTT. This chain joins TRBV20-1 and TRBJ1-1; 8 bases line up with TRBD1. Germline V gene data show CDR1 as DFQATT and CDR2 as SNEGSKA (reference sequence). J lost 4 bases, V lost 4 bases, and 5 bases had no gene match. This CDR3 has 13 residues.

The J gene is TRBJ2-3, the V gene TRBV7-2; a weak D match, TRBD2 (7 bases). V was trimmed by 8 bases and J by 4 bases, leaving 16 bases between them. Germline assignment: CDR1 SGHTA and CDR2 FQGNSA. The CDR3 runs 14 residues. The DNA for the CDR3 is TGTGCCAGCTGGGCGGGGGCCCCCCCAGATACGCAGTATTTT. As protein: CASWAGAPPDTQYF.

The chain recombines TRBV12-3 or TRBV12-4 with TRBJ2-3; TRBD2 matches at 13 bases. The trim removed 7 bases at V and 4 bases at J, leaving 5 bases unmatched. This CDR3 has 15 amino acids. The CDR3: CASNLLAGGADTQYF. The CDR3 DNA is TGTGCCAGCAACCTACTAGCGGGAGGGGCAGATACGCAGTATTTT.

This chain uses TRBV19 with TRBJ1-5; tentatively, D is TRBD1 (5 bases). Germline V lookup: CDR1 LNHDA, CDR2 SQIVND (reference sequence). V gave up 5 bases and J gave up 2 bases, with 13 bases separating them. The CDR3 covers 15 residues. The CDR3 protein is CASSFQGQGNQPQHF. The CDR3 nucleotides are TGTGCCAGTAGTTTCCAGGGTCAGGGCAATCAGCCCCAGCATTTT.

This clonotype was seen more than once but under ten times. This chain uses TRBV27 with TRBJ2-5, with D uncertain. The germline V gene has CDR1 MNHEY and CDR2 SMNVEV (reference sequence). CDR3 length: 14 residues. The V gene lost 6 bases and the J gene lost 2 bases, with 13 bases spanning the gap. CDR3 residues: CASSPDGNQETQYF. In DNA, the CDR3 is TGTGCCAGCAGCCCGGACGGAAATCAAGAGACCCAGTACTTC.

The V gene is TRBV28, the J gene TRBJ2-5; D is ambiguous. V lost 7 bases, J lost 5 bases, and 17 bases lay in between. From germline, CDR1 is MDHEN and CDR2 SYDVKM. This CDR3 spans 14 amino acids. This CDR3 is CASTHLGVGETQYF. CDR3 sequence (DNA): TGTGCCAGCACCCATCTAGGAGTGGGGGAGACCCAGTACTTC.

This clonotype was counted a few times. V usage is TRBV29-1 and J usage is TRBJ1-1, with D unresolved. This CDR3 has 16 residues. Looked up from germline, CDR1 is SQVTM and CDR2 is ANQGSEA. V lost 1 base to trimming and J lost 0 bases, with 15 bases between them. CDR3 sequence: CSVEGEGGIMNTEAFF. CDR3 DNA sequence: TGCAGCGTTGAAGGCGAGGGAGGCATAATGAACACTGAAGCTTTCTTT.

This chain joins TRBV11-2 and TRBJ2-7; D tentatively reads TRBD1 or TRBD2 (5 bases each). V lost 3 bases, J lost 6 bases, and 15 bases lay in between. The CDR3 covers 14 residues. The germline V gene encodes CDR1 SGHAT and CDR2 FQNNGV. The CDR3 loop reads CASSFGTTAFEQYF. The CDR3, as DNA: TGTGCCAGCAGCTTCGGGACGACGGCATTCGAGCAGTACTTC.

This clonotype has just a few counts. The chain recombines TRBV20-1 with TRBJ2-3, with a possible D match to TRBD2 (6 bases). Germline assignment: CDR1 DFQATT and CDR2 SNEGSKA (reference sequence). V lost 0 bases, J lost 7 bases, and 14 bases lay in between. The CDR3 runs to 14 residues. The CDR3 coding sequence is TGCAGTGCTAGAGACCGGCCCAGCGGGTATACGCAGTATTTT. Residues: CSARDRPSGYTQYF.

The chain uses TRBV20-1 and TRBJ2-3, with D possibly TRBD2 on 6 matching bases. The CDR3 runs to 15 residues. Germline values: CDR1 DFQATT, CDR2 SNEGSKA (reference sequence). The germline V and J ends were trimmed by 6 bases and 2 bases, with 18 bases remaining between them. The CDR3 region has the DNA TGCAGTGCCTCCTTACCGGGAGACAACACAGATACGCAGTATTTT. Translation gives CSASLPGDNTDTQYF.

The chain couples TRBV4-1 to TRBJ2-2; D may match TRBD1 or TRBD2 (6 bases each). Germline-derived CDR1 and CDR2 are MGHRA and YSYEKL. Trimming took 3 bases from V and 5 from J, leaving 13 bases between them. The CDR3 spans 15 residues. The CDR3 region has the DNA TGCGCCAGCAGCCACATCGGGGGCGAGACCGGGGAGCTGTTTTTT. Encoded protein: CASSHIGGETGELFF.

The J gene is TRBJ2-1, the V gene TRBV11-2; D unclear. The CDR3 extends over 13 amino acids. V lost 4 bases, J lost 5 bases, and 9 bases lay in between. The germline gives CDR1 SGHAT, CDR2 FQNNGV. DNA for the CDR3: TGTGCCAGCAGCTCCAATCAGGACAATGAGCAGTTCTTC. Translation gives CASSSNQDNEQFF.

This clonotype appeared many times. The gene calls are TRBV18 and TRBJ2-3; possibly TRBD2 for D (6 bases). There are 17 residues in the CDR3. In germline, CDR1 is KGHSH, CDR2 LQKENI. Trimming took 0 bases from V and 1 from J, leaving 14 bases between them. DNA for the CDR3: TGTGCCAGCTCACCACCAACGGGGGACCCCCGCACAGATACGCAGTATTTT. This gives the protein CASSPPTGDPRTDTQYF.

V usage is TRBV7-9 and J usage is TRBJ2-7, with TRBD1 matching over 7 bases. Germline trimming cut 0 bases from V and 3 bases from J; bases unmatched to any gene: 5. Looked up from germline, CDR1 is SEHNR and CDR2 is FQNEAQ (reference sequence). CDR3 length equals 15 residues. The CDR3, as DNA: TGTGCCAGCAGCTTAGCCCTGGGACAGAACTACGAGCAGTACTTC. This translates into CASSLALGQNYEQYF.

This clonotype was recorded a few times. The V call is TRBV20-1, the J call TRBJ2-6; no clear D gene. With 3 bases removed from V and 1 base from J, the gap between germline ends came to 7 bases. Germline V gene data show CDR1 as DFQATT and CDR2 as SNEGSKA (reference sequence). The CDR3 runs to 14 residues. The CDR3 sequence is CSASRWSGANVLTF. The CDR3 DNA reads as TGCAGTGCTAGCAGGTGGTCTGGGGCCAACGTCCTGACTTTC.

This clonotype occurred many times. The J gene is TRBJ1-1, the V gene TRBV12-3 or TRBV12-4; tentative D call: TRBD1 (6 bases). V lost 6 bases to trimming and J lost 5 bases, with 22 bases between them. CDR3 length equals 16 residues. The CDR3 loop reads CASSPARGGGDTEAFF. CDR3 DNA sequence: TGTGCCAGCAGCCCCGCGAGGGGGGGGGGTGATACTGAAGCTTTCTTT.

This clonotype was seen repeatedly, ten times or more. The DNA for the CDR3 is TGTGCCAGCAGCGTAGGCAGAGCCCAAGGAAACATTCAGTACTTC. This gives the protein CASSVGRAQGNIQYF. V usage is TRBV9 and J usage is TRBJ2-4; D is unresolved. Germline V gene data show CDR1 as SGDLS and CDR2 as YYNGEE. The CDR3 has 15 amino acids. The V end was cut by 0 bases, the J end by 6 bases, with 13 bases between.

This clonotype showed up many times. The gene calls are TRBV5-1 and TRBJ2-1, with 10 bases matching TRBD2. The V segment lost 2 bases and the J segment 3 bases; nucleotides outside the gene matches: 2. Germline V gene lookup returns CDR1 SGHRS and CDR2 YFSETQ. The CDR3 length is 15 residues. The CDR3 sequence is CASSLLAGRYNEQFF. The DNA of the CDR3 is TGCGCCAGCAGCTTACTAGCGGGGCGCTACAATGAGCAGTTCTTC.

V and J are TRBV12-3 or TRBV12-4 and TRBJ2-7, with 9 bases matching TRBD2. The CDR3 runs 15 residues. V lost 3 bases and J lost 7; bases outside the gene matches: 10. The CDR3 DNA reads as TGTGCCAGCAGTTTTGCTGGGACTAGCAAGGGGGAGCAGTACTTC. Protein sequence: CASSFAGTSKGEQYF.

The CDR3 DNA is TGCGCCAGCAGCCAAGATAACGGAGGAGCGGGACGGGGGAAAGATCTGGACGAGCAGTACTTC. Encoded protein: CASSQDNGGAGRGKDLDEQYF. V gene TRBV4-1 combines with J gene TRBJ2-7; 7 bases agree with TRBD2. Trimming cost V 0 bases and J 5 bases; bases outside gene matches: 25. The CDR3 runs to 21 residues. The germline CDR1 and CDR2 sequences are MGHRA and YSYEKL.

The rearrangement joins TRBV7-3 to TRBJ2-3; D is perhaps TRBD1 or TRBD2 (6 bases each). The CDR3 length is 15 residues. Germline V gene data show CDR1 as SGHTA and CDR2 as FQGTGA. Trimming took 5 bases from V and 6 from J, leaving 18 bases between them. CDR3 amino acids: CASSPGAGSRDTQYF. CDR3 sequence (DNA): TGTGCCAGCAGCCCAGGGGCGGGAAGTAGGGATACGCAGTATTTT. Using reference TRBV7-3 and TRBJ2-3 for the parts outside the CDR3, the full variable domain is GAGVSQTPSNKVTEKGKYVELRCDPISGHTALYWYRQSLGQGPEFLIYFQGTGAADDSGLPNDRFFAVRPEGSVSTLKIQRTERGDSAVYLCASSPGAGSRDTQYFGPGTRLTVL.

Written as DNA, the CDR3 is TGCAGTGCTAGAGACAGTCTGAACACTGAAGCTTTCTTT. Protein sequence: CSARDSLNTEAFF. This chain uses TRBV20-1 with TRBJ1-1; D is ambiguous. V was shortened by 0 bases and J by 0 bases, with 5 bases between the two germline ends. The CDR3 is 13 amino acids. CDR1 DFQATT and CDR2 SNEGSKA come from the germline V gene (reference sequence).